A selection of T cell receptor beta chains follows, all from one sample in a study of human T cells and chemical hapten exposure. TCRdb reprocessed the RACE reads with MiXCR, giving one entry per CDR3 protein. The sample includes some 200,000 distinct CDR3 sequences, nearly 30% of them seen just once. The sample here was whole blood, taken in connection with sensitization to the hapten diphenylcyclopropenone (DPC). Receptors originate from a woman between 25 and 40 years old with alopecia areata. Some clones in this sample may be carry-over from other donors' samples. The CDR3 runs from the conserved cysteine through the conserved F or W. Fields, in order: V gene, J gene, CDR3 protein.

v_call: TRBV7-2
j_call: TRBJ2-2
cdr3_aa: CASSPRTGDTGELFF

v_call: TRBV4-2
j_call: TRBJ2-6
cdr3_aa: CASSQDIGQGARGANVLTF

v_call: TRBV29-1
j_call: TRBJ2-1
cdr3_aa: CSVGSGRGGNNEQFF

v_call: TRBV18
j_call: TRBJ1-1
cdr3_aa: CASSPPGGVRFVLTEAFF

v_call: TRBV29-1
j_call: TRBJ2-5
cdr3_aa: CSVGVGARTETQYF

v_call: TRBV2
j_call: TRBJ2-5
cdr3_aa: CASSERNQETQYF

v_call: TRBV15
j_call: TRBJ1-4
cdr3_aa: CATRGTGGEKLFF

v_call: TRBV29-1
j_call: TRBJ1-1
cdr3_aa: CSARNREAFF

v_call: TRBV9
j_call: TRBJ2-5
cdr3_aa: CASSVPAAGEETQYF

v_call: TRBV4-3
j_call: TRBJ2-7
cdr3_aa: CASSQDLNKLDEQYF

v_call: TRBV5-1
j_call: TRBJ2-3
cdr3_aa: CASSRQTGTSGSTDTQYF

v_call: TRBV5-1
j_call: TRBJ2-7
cdr3_aa: CASGPPDRAYEQYF

v_call: TRBV10-3
j_call: TRBJ1-1
cdr3_aa: CAISNREGAFF

v_call: TRBV27
j_call: TRBJ2-7
cdr3_aa: CASSIRYRESGPHYEQYF

v_call: TRBV5-1
j_call: TRBJ2-7
cdr3_aa: CASSFWGPTSPEQYF

v_call: TRBV28
j_call: TRBJ2-1
cdr3_aa: CASSSRAQGDYEQFF

v_call: TRBV20-1
j_call: TRBJ1-2
cdr3_aa: CSARSGMAYGYTF

v_call: TRBV20-1
j_call: TRBJ1-6
cdr3_aa: CSARDRAGTTNDSPLHF

v_call: TRBV10-3
j_call: TRBJ1-1
cdr3_aa: CATTGLDTEAFF

v_call: TRBV7-2
j_call: TRBJ2-4
cdr3_aa: CASSLSGRLIVGAKNIQYF

v_call: TRBV10-3
j_call: TRBJ1-5
cdr3_aa: CAISATNQPQHF

v_call: TRBV14
j_call: TRBJ1-2
cdr3_aa: CASSLIDKDYGYTF

v_call: TRBV28
j_call: TRBJ2-7
cdr3_aa: CASSLWGRAEQYF

v_call: TRBV29-1
j_call: TRBJ1-1
cdr3_aa: CSVGAWTIGNTEAFF

v_call: TRBV7-8
j_call: TRBJ1-5
cdr3_aa: CASSFSTTGAGQPQHF

v_call: TRBV30
j_call: TRBJ2-3
cdr3_aa: CAWVLAGGPGTQYF

v_call: TRBV29-1
j_call: TRBJ1-1
cdr3_aa: CSARKTVDTEAFF

v_call: TRBV29-1
j_call: TRBJ1-6
cdr3_aa: CSASTGGNSPLHF

v_call: TRBV28
j_call: TRBJ1-5
cdr3_aa: CASSLLWTKSNQPQHF

v_call: TRBV7-8
j_call: TRBJ2-2
cdr3_aa: CASSLAEGGRTGELFF

v_call: TRBV7-9
j_call: TRBJ1-1
cdr3_aa: CASSLQNENTEAFF

v_call: TRBV7-9
j_call: TRBJ2-2
cdr3_aa: CASSTGLAGKAGELFF

v_call: TRBV27
j_call: TRBJ2-2
cdr3_aa: CASSLGASTGELFF

v_call: TRBV12-3/TRBV12-4
j_call: TRBJ1-1
cdr3_aa: CASSPGTGKMNTEAFF

v_call: TRBV29-1
j_call: TRBJ2-1
cdr3_aa: CSVEGTSGRAFDEQFF

v_call: TRBV20-1
j_call: TRBJ2-1
cdr3_aa: CSASGGASADEQFF

v_call: TRBV2
j_call: TRBJ1-1
cdr3_aa: CASAGTGTTEAFF

v_call: TRBV28
j_call: TRBJ1-5
cdr3_aa: CASGRGGPNQPQHF

v_call: TRBV11-2
j_call: TRBJ2-3
cdr3_aa: CASSLATRAITDTQYF

v_call: TRBV2
j_call: TRBJ2-1
cdr3_aa: CASSARGQGAYNEQFF

v_call: TRBV28
j_call: TRBJ1-1
cdr3_aa: CASSPGQRTTEAFF

v_call: TRBV4-2
j_call: TRBJ2-1
cdr3_aa: CASSQGVAGGRGDNEQFF

v_call: TRBV4-1
j_call: TRBJ1-5
cdr3_aa: CASSQAQGNQPQHF